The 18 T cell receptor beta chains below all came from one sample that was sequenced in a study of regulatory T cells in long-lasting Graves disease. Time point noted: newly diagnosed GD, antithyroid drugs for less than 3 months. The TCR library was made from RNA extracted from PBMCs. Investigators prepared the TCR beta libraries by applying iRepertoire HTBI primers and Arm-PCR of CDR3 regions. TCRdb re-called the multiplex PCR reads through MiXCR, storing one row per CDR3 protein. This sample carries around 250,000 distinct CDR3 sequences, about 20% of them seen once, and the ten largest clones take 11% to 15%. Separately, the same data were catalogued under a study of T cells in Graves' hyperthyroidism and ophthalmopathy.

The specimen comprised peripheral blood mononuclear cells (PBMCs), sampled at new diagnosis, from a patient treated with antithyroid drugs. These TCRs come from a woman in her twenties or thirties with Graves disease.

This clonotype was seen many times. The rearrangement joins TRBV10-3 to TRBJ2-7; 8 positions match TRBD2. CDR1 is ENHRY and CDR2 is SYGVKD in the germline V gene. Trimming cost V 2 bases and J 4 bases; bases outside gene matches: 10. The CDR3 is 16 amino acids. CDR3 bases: TGTGCCATCAGTGAGAACCCCGGGACTAGGGAGTACGAGCAGTACTTC. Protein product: CAISENPGTREYEQYF.

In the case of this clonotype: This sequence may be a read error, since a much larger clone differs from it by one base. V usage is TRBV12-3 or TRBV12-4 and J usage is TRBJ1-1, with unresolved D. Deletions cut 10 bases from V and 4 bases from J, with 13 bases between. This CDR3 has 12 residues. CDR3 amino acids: CANSNSGTEAFF. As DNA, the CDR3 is TGTGCCAACAGCAACAGTGGCACTGAAGCTTTCTTT.

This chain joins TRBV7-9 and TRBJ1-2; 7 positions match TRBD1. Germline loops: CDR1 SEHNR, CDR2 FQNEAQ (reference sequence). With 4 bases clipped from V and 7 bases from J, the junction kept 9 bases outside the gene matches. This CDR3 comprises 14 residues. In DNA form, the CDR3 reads TGTGCCAGCAGCTCAGGGGGGCAGGCGCGTGGCTACACCTTC. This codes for CASSSGGQARGYTF.

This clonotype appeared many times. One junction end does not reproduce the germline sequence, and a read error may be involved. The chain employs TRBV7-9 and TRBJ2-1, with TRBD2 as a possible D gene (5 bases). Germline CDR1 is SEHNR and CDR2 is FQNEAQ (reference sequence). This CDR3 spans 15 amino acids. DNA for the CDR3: TGTGCCAGCAGCTTAGCGCTAGCATCCTGCAATGAGCAGTTCTTC. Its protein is CASSLALASCNEQFF.

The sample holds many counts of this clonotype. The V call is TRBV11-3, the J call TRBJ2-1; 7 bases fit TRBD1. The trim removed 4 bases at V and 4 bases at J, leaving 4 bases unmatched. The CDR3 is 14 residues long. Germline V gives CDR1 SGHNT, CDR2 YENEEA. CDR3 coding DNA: TGTGCCAGCAGCTCCTCGGGACAGTACAATGAGCAGTTCTTC. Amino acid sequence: CASSSSGQYNEQFF. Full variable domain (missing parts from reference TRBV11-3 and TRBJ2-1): EAGVVQSPRYKIIEKKQPVAFWCNPISGHNTLYWYLQNLGQGPELLIRYENEEAVDDSQLPKDRFSAERLKGVDSTLKIQPAELGDSAVYLCASSSSGQYNEQFFGPGTRLTVL.

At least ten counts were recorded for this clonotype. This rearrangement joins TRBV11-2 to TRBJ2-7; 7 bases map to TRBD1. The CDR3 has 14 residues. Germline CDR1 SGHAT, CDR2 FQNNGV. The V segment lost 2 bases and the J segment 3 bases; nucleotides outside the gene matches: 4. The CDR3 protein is CASSLRDRFYEQYF. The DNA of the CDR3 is TGTGCCAGCAGCTTACGGGACAGATTCTACGAGCAGTACTTC.

CDR3 nucleotides: TGCAGTGCCCGGACTAGCGGGGGAGGGGATACGCAGTATTTT. Translation: CSARTSGGGDTQYF. V is TRBV20-1 and J is TRBJ2-3, with 13 bases matching TRBD2. V gave up 6 bases and J gave up 6 bases; unmatched junction bases: 6. There are 14 residues in the CDR3. Germline CDR1 DFQATT, CDR2 SNEGSKA (reference sequence).

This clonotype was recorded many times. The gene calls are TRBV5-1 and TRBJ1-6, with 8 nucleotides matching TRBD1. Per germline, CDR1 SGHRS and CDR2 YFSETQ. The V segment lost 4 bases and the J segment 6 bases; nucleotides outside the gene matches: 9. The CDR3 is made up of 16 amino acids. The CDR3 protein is CASSIQQGAVNSPLHF. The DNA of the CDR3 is TGCGCCAGCAGCATACAGCAGGGGGCTGTTAATTCACCCCTCCACTTT. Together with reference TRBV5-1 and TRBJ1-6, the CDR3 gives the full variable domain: KAGVTQTPRYLIKTRGQQVTLSCSPISGHRSVSWYQQTPGQGLQFLFEYFSETQRNKGNFPGRFSGRQFSNSRSEMNVSTLELGDSALYLCASSIQQGAVNSPLHFGNGTRLTVT.

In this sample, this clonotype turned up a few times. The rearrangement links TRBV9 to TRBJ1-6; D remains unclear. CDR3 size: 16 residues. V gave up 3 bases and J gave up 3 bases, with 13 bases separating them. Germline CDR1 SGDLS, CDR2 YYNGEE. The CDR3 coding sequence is TGTGCCAGCAGCGCGAACGACCCGATCTATAATTCACCCCTCCACTTT. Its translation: CASSANDPIYNSPLHF.

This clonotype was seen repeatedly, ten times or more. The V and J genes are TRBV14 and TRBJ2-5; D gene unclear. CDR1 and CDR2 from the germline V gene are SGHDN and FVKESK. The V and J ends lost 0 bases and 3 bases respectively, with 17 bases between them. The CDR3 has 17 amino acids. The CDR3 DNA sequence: TGTGCCAGCAGCCAAGATCGACGGGTGGTGGTGGAAGAGACCCAGTACTTC. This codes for CASSQDRRVVVEETQYF.

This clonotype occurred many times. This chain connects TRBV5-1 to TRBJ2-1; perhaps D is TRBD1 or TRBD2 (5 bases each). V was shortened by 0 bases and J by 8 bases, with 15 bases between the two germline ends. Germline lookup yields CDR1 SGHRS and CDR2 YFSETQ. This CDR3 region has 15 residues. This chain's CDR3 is CASSLAQGPTDEQFF. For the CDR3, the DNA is TGCGCCAGCAGCTTGGCCCAGGGACCAACGGATGAGCAGTTCTTC.

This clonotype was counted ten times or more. Here the CDR3 reads CASGASRPWDTQYF. The CDR3 DNA reads as TGTGCCAGCGGGGCTAGCCGGCCGTGGGATACGCAGTATTTT. The chain carries TRBV3-1 and TRBJ2-3; D tentatively reads TRBD1 or TRBD2 (5 bases each). The CDR3 has 14 amino acids. The germline V gene encodes CDR1 LGHDT and CDR2 YNNKEL (reference sequence). The V gene lost 8 bases and the J gene lost 6 bases, with 18 bases spanning the gap.

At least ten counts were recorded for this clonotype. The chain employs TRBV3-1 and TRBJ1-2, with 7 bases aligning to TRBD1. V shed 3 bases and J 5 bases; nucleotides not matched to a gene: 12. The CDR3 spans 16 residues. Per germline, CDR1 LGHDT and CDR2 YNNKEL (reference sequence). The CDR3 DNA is TGTGCCAGCAGCCAGAACGCTTTACAGGGGAGGTATGGCTACACCTTC. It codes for CASSQNALQGRYGYTF.

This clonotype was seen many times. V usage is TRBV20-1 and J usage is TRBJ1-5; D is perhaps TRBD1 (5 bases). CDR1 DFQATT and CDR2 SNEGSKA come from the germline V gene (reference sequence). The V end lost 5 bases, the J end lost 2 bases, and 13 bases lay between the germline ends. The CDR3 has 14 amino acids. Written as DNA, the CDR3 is TGCAGTGCTCTGCAGGGTAACGGCAATCAGCCCCAGCATTTT. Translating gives CSALQGNGNQPQHF.

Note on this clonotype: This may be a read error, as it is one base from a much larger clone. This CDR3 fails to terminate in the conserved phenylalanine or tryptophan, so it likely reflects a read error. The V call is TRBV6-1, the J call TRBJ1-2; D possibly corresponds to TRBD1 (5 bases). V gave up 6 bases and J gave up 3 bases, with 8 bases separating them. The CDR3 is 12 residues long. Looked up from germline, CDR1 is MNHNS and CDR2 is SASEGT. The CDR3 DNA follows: TGTGCCAGCAGGGGACTGCACTATGGCTACACCTCC. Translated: CASRGLHYGYTS.

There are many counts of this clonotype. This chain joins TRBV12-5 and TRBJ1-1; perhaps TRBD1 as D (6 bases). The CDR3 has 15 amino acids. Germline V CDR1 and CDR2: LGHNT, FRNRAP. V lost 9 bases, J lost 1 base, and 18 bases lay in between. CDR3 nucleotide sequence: TGTGCTAGCAGGCCCCGGACAGCTTGGAACACTGAAGCTTTCTTT. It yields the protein CASRPRTAWNTEAFF.

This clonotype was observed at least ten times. CDR3 residues: CASSWTGGDPEAFF. Here the CDR3 DNA reads TGTGCCAGCAGTTGGACAGGGGGCGACCCTGAAGCTTTCTTT. The genes are TRBV6-5 and TRBJ1-1; 11 bases fit TRBD1. Unmatched junction bases numbered 4, after V lost 4 bases and J lost 6 bases. Germline CDR1 MNHEY, CDR2 SVGAGI. The CDR3 runs 14 residues.

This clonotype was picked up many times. CDR3 region: CATKYEGGGTEAFF. In DNA, the CDR3 is TGTGCCACCAAATATGAAGGGGGAGGGACTGAAGCTTTCTTT. The genes are TRBV24-1 and TRBJ1-1; D might be TRBD1 (6 bases). Germline V gives CDR1 KGHDR, CDR2 SFDVKD. The length of the CDR3 is 14 residues. Trimming stripped 8 bases from V and 5 bases from J, with 17 bases between.